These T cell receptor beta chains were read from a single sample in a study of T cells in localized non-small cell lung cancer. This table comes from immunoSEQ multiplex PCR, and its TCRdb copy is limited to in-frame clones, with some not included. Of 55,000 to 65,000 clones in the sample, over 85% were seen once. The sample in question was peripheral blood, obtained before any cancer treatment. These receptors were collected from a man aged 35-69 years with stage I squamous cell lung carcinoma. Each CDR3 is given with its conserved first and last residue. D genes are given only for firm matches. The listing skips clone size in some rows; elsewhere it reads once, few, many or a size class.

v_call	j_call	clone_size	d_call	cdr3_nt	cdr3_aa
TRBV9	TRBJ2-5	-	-	TGTGCCAGCAGCGTAGTAGGGGAGACCCAGTACTTC	CASSVVGETQYF
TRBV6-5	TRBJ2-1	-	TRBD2	TGTGCCAGCAGTCAAAGACTAGCGGGAGGGAATGAGCAGTTCTTC	CASSQRLAGGNEQFF
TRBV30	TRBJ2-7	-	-	TGTGCCTGGGTCGGAGTTTACGAGCAGTACTTC	CAWVGVYEQYF
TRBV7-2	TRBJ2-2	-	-	TGTGCCAGCAGCTTACAGCGGGTCTTAGCCGGGGAGCTGTTTTTT	CASSLQRVLAGELFF
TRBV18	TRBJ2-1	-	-	TGTGCCAGCTCACCCCTCACCGGCCCCTACAATGAGCAGTTCTTC	CASSPLTGPYNEQFF
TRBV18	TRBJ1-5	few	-	TGTGCCAGCTCACTCGGACGGGGCAATCAGCCCCAGCATTTT	CASSLGRGNQPQHF
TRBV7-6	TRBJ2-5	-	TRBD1	TGTGCCAGCAGCCGGGGACAGCAAGAGACCCAGTACTTC	CASSRGQQETQYF
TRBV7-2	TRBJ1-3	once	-	TGTGCCAGCAGCTTAGGGACGGTCGGAAACACCATATATTTT	CASSLGTVGNTIYF
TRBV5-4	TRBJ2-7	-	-	TGTGCCAGCAGCCAAGGGGGGGCGGGGTACGAGCAGTACTTC	CASSQGGAGYEQYF
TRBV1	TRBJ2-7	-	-	TGCACCGAGCAGGGAGGGGACTCCAGCTCCTACGAGCAGTACTTC	CTEQGGDSSSYEQYF
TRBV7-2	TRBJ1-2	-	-	TGTGCCAGCAGCCCCCGGGGGGGGGCGGACTATGGCTACACCTTC	CASSPRGGADYGYTF
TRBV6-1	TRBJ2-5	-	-	TGTGCCAGCGGAGGGACGGTGGGAGGAGAGACCCAGTACTTC	CASGGTVGGETQYF
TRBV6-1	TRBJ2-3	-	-	TGTGCCAGCAGTGAAGCGCTTCGGAGGGGGCGTACAGATACGCAGTATTTT	CASSEALRRGRTDTQYF
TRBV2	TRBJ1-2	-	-	TGTGCCACCTCTAACGACAGGTCTGGCTACACCTTC	CATSNDRSGYTF
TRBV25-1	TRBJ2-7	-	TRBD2	TGTGCCAGCAGTGAATGTAGTAGCGGGGTTGGGGTCTACGAGCAGTACTTC	CASSECSSGVGVYEQYF
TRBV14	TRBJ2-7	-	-	TGTGCCAGCAGCCCCCAACACGGGAGTCAGCGGTCAGGCGAGCAGTACTTC	CASSPQHGSQRSGEQYF
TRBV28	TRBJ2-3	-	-	TGTGCCAGCACCCGTGGAGGCAGCACAGATACGCAGTATTTT	CASTRGGSTDTQYF
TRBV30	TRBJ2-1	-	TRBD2	TGTGCCTGGAGCGGGAGGCCGTCGCGGGAGCAGTTCTTC	CAWSGRPSREQFF
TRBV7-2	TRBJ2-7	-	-	TGTGCCAGCAGCTTACAAGGATACGAGCAGTACTTC	CASSLQGYEQYF
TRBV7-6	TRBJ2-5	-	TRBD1	TGTGCCAGCAGCACAGGACAGGGTAGGCAAGAGACCCAGTACTTC	CASSTGQGRQETQYF
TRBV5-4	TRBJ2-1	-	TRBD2	TGTGCCAGCAGCTTGGGGACTAGCCCTAACTCCAATGAGCAGTTCTTC	CASSLGTSPNSNEQFF
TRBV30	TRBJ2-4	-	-	TGTGCCTTAGAGCTGGAGGGGGCCAAAAACATTCAGTACTTC	CALELEGAKNIQYF
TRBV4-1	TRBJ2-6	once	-	TGCGCCAGCAGCCAAGATACCTACACCTCTGGGGCCAACGTCCTGACTTTC	CASSQDTYTSGANVLTF
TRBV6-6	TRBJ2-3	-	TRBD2	TGTGCCAGCACCCCTACTAGCGGGAGCACAGATACGCAGTATTTT	CASTPTSGSTDTQYF
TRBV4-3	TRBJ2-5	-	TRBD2	TGCGCCAGCAGCCAAGATTCTAGCGGGAGCTGGGAGACCCAGTACTTC	CASSQDSSGSWETQYF
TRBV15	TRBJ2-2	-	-	TGTGCCACCAGCAAGACGGAAATTCCCGGGGAGCTGTTTTTT	CATSKTEIPGELFF
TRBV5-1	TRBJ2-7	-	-	TGCGCCAGCAGCTCAGGACGGGGCACCTACGAGCAGTACTTC	CASSSGRGTYEQYF
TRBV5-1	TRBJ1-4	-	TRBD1	TGCGCCAGCAGCGCCTCAGGGGGCTTGGAAAAACTGTTTTTT	CASSASGGLEKLFF
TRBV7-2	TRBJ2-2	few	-	TGTGCCAGCAGCTCTCAGACGAACACCGGGGAGCTGTTTTTT	CASSSQTNTGELFF
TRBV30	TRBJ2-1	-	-	TGTGCCTGGAGTACAGGGTCGCCATACAATGAGCAGTTCTTC	CAWSTGSPYNEQFF
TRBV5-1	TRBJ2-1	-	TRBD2	TGCGCCAGCAGGGGAAGGACTAGCGGGAGTGAGCAGTTCTTC	CASRGRTSGSEQFF
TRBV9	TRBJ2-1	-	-	TGTGCCAGCAGCGTAGAGGCGAGATTGGGTGAGCAGTTCTTC	CASSVEARLGEQFF
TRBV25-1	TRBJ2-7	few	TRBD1	TGTGCCAGCCAGAACTGGGCGGGGACAGGGAACTACGAGCAGTACTTC	CASQNWAGTGNYEQYF
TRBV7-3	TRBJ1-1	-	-	TGTGCCAGCAGCTTAACACAGGCCTCCACTGAAGCTTTCTTT	CASSLTQASTEAFF
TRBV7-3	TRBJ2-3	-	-	TGTGCCAGCAGCCCTAACACAGATACGCAGTATTTT	CASSPNTDTQYF
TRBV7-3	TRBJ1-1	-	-	TGTGCCAGCAGCCCTGACCGGACCCTGAAAGCTTTCTTT	CASSPDRTLKAFF
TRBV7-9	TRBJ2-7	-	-	TGTGCCAGCAGCTTAGCGACATTGAGCGGAGAACCCTACGAGCAGTACTTC	CASSLATLSGEPYEQYF
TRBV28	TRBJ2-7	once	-	TGTGCCAGCAGCCTTACCGCCTACGAGCAGTACTTC	CASSLTAYEQYF
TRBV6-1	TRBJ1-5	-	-	TGTGCCAGCAACAGACAGTACAATCAGCCCCAGCATTTT	CASNRQYNQPQHF
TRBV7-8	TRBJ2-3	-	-	TGTGCCAGCAGCTTAGATCTGAGGCCGGACGATACGCAGTATTTT	CASSLDLRPDDTQYF
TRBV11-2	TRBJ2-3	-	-	TGTGCCAGCCGGGAGACGAGGGGAGCGAGCACAGATACGCAGTATTTT	CASRETRGASTDTQYF
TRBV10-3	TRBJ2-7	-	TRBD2	TGTGCCATCAGTGAACTAGCGGGAGAGTTCGAGCAGTACTTC	CAISELAGEFEQYF
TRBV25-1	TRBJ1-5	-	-	TGTGCCAGCGTGGGGACCACCTTTACCAATCAGCCCCAGCATTTT	CASVGTTFTNQPQHF
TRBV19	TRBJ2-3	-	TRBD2	TGTGCCAGTAGTGAGGTAGCGGGAGGGAGCACAGATACGCAGTATTTT	CASSEVAGGSTDTQYF
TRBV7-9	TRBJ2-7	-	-	TGTGCCAGCAGCTTAACGCCCTCCGAGCAGTACTTC	CASSLTPSEQYF
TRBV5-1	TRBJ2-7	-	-	TGCGCCAGCATAAGACAGACTCTCTACGAGCAGTACTTC	CASIRQTLYEQYF
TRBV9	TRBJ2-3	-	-	TGTGCCAGCAGCCTCCAAGCTGGGTCACTACCCACAGATACGCAGTATTTT	CASSLQAGSLPTDTQYF
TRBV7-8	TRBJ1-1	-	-	TGTGCCAGCAGCTTAGCAGGGGACACTGAAGCTTTCTTT	CASSLAGDTEAFF
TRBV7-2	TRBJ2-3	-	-	TGTGCCAGCAGCTTACTATCTAGCACAGATACGCAGTATTTT	CASSLLSSTDTQYF
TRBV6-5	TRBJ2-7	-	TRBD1	TGTGCCAGCAGGGCCAGGGGACAGCTAGTACACGAGCAGTACTTC	CASRARGQLVHEQYF
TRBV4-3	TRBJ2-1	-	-	TGCGCCAGCAGCCTGCCTGGGACAACTGGTGAGCAGTTCTTC	CASSLPGTTGEQFF
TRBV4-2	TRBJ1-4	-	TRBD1	TGTGCCAGCAGCCAAGCCAGACAGGGGGTCGCTGAAAAACTGTTTTTT	CASSQARQGVAEKLFF
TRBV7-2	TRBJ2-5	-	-	TGTGCCAGCCTCGTTATGGGGGGGACCCAGTACTTC	CASLVMGGTQYF
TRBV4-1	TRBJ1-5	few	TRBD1	TGCGCCAGCAGCCAAGGATTTGCCAGGGGGCCGCAGCCCCAGCATTTT	CASSQGFARGPQPQHF